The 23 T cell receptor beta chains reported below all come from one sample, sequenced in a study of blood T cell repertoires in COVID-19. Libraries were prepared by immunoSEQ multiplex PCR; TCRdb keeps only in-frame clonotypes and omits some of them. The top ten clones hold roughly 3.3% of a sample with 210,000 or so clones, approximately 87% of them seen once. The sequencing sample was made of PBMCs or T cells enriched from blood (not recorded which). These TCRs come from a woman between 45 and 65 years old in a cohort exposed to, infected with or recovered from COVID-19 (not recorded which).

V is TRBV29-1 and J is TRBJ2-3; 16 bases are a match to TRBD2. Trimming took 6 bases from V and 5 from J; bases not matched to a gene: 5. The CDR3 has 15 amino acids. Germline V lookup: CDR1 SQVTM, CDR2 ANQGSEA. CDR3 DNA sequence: TGCAGCGTGGGACTAGCGGGGGGGGTTGGAGATACGCAGTATTTT. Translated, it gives CSVGLAGGVGDTQYF.

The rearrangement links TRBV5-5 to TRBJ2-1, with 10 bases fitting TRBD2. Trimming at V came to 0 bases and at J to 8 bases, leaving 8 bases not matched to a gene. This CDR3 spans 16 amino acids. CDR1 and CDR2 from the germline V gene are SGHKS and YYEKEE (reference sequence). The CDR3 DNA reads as TGTGCCAGCAGCTTGGGGTCCAGCGGGGGGGCCGATGAGCAGTTCTTC. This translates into CASSLGSSGGADEQFF.

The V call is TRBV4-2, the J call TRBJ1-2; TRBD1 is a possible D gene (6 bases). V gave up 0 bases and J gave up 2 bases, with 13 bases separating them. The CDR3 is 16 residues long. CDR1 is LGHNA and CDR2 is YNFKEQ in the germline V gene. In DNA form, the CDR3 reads TGTGCCAGCAGCCAAGATTGGACAGAAGCGAACTATGGCTACACCTTC. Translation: CASSQDWTEANYGYTF.

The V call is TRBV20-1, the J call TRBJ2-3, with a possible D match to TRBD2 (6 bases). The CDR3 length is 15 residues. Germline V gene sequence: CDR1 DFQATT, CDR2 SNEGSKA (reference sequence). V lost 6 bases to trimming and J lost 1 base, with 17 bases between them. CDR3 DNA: TGCAGTGCCAGTAGAAGGGACTGGGGCACAGATACGCAGTATTTT. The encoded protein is CSASRRDWGTDTQYF.

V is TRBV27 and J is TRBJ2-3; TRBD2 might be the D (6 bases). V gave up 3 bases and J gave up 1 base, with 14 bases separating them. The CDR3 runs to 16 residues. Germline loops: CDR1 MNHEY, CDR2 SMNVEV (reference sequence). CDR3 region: CASSFPASDRTDTQYF. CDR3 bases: TGTGCCAGCAGTTTCCCCGCTAGCGACCGCACAGATACGCAGTATTTT.

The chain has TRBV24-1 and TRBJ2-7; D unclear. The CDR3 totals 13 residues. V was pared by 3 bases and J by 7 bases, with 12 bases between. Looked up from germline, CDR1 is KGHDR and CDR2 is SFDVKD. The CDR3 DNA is TGTGCCACCAGTGATGGAAGCAAGGAGGAGCAGTACTTC. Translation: CATSDGSKEEQYF.

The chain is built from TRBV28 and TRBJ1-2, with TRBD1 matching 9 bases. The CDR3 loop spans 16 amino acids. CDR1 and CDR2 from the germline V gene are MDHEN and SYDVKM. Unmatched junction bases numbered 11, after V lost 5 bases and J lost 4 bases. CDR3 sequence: CASSTPLGQGSYGYTF. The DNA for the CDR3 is TGTGCCAGCAGTACCCCCTTGGGACAGGGCAGCTATGGCTACACCTTC.

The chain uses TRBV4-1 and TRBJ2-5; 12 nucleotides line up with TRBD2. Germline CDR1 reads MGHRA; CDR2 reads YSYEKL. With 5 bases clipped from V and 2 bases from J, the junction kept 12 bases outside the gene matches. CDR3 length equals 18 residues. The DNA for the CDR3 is TGCGCCAGCAGCTTTAGACTAGCGGGGGACCGTGTACAAGAGACCCAGTACTTC. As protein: CASSFRLAGDRVQETQYF.

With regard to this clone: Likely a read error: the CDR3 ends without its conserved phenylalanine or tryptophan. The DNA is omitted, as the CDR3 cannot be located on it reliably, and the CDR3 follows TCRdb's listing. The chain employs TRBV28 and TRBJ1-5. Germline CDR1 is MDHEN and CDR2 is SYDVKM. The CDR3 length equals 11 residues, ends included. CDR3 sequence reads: CASSSDRGAFL.

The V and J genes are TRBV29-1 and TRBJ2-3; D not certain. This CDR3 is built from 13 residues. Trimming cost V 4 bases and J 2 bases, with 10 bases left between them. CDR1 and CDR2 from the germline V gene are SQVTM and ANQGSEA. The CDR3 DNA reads TGCAGCGTTGCTTCCAGGCTCACAGATACGCAGTATTTT. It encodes CSVASRLTDTQYF.

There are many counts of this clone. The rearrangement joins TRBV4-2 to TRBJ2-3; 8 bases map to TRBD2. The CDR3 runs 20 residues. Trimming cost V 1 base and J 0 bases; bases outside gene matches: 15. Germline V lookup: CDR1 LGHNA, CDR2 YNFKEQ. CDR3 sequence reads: CASSQVEGDPTGGSTDTQYF. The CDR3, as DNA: TGTGCCAGCAGCCAAGTCGAGGGGGACCCCACGGGAGGGAGCACAGATACGCAGTATTTT.

The CDR3 sequence is CAWSLGLMNTEAFF. CDR3 DNA sequence: TGTGCCTGGAGTCTGGGACTGATGAACACTGAAGCTTTCTTT. The chain couples TRBV30 to TRBJ1-1, with D possibly being TRBD1 (5 bases). This CDR3 has 14 amino acids. The V end was cut by 2 bases, the J end by 0 bases, with 10 bases between. The germline V gene encodes CDR1 GTSNPN and CDR2 SVGIG (reference sequence).

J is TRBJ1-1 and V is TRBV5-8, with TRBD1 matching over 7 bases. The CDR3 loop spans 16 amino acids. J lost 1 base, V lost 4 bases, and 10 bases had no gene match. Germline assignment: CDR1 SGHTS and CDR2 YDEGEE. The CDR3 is CASSLLPGQKNTEAFF. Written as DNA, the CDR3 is TGTGCCAGCAGCCTCCTACCGGGACAGAAGAACACTGAAGCTTTCTTT.

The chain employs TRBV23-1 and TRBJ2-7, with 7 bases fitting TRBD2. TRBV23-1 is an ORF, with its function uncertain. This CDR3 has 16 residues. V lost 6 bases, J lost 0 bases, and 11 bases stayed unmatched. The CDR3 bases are TGCGCCAGCAGAACAAATAAGGGAGGGAACTCCTACGAGCAGTACTTC. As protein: CASRTNKGGNSYEQYF.

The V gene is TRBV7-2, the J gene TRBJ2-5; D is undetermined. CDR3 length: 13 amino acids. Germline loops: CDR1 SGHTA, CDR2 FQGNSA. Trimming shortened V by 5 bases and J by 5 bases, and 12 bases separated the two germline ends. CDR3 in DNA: TGTGCCAGCAGCCCAAGATTCCAGGAGACCCAGTACTTC. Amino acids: CASSPRFQETQYF. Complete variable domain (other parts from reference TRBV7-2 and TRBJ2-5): GAGVSQSPSNKVTEKGKDVELRCDPISGHTALYWYRQSLGQGLEFLIYFQGNSAPDKSGLPSDRFSAERTGGSVSTLTIQRTQQEDSAVYLCASSPRFQETQYFGPGTRLLVL.

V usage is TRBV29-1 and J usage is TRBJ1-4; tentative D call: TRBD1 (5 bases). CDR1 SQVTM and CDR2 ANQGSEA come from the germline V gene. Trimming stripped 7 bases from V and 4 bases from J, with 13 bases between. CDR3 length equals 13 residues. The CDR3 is CSGVGPLNEKLFF. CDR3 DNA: TGCAGCGGAGTGGGGCCGCTTAATGAAAAACTGTTTTTT.

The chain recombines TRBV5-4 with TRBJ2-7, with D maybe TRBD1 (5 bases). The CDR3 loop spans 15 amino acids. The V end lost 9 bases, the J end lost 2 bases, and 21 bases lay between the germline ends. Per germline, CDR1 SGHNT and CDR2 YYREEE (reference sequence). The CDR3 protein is CAIKDGAGSTYEQYF. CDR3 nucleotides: TGTGCCATCAAGGATGGGGCTGGCAGTACCTACGAGCAGTACTTC.

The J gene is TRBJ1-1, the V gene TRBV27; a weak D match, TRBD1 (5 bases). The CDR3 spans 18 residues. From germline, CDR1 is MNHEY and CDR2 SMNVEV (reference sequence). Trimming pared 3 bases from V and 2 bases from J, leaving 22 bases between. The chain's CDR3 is CASSFGWTRQNPNTEAFF. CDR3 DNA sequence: TGTGCCAGCAGTTTTGGTTGGACAAGACAGAATCCTAACACTGAAGCTTTCTTT.

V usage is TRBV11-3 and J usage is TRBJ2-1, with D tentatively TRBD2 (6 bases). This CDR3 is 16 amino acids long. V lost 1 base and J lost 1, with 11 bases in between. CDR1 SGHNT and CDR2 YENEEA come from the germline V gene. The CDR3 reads CASSLAPGESYNEQFF. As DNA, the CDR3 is TGTGCCAGCAGCTTAGCACCGGGGGAGTCCTACAATGAGCAGTTCTTC.

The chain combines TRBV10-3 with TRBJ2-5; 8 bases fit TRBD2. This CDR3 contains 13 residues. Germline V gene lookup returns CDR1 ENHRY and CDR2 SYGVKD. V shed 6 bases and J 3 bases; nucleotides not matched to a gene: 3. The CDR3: CAISPAGEETQYF. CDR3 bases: TGTGCCATCAGCCCAGCGGGGGAAGAGACCCAGTACTTC.

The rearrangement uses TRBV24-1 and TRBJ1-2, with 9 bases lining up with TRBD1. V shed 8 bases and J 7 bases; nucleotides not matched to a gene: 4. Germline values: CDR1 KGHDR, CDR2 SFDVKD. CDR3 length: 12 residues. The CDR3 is CATNTGGGGYTF. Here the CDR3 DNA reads TGTGCCACCAACACAGGGGGCGGTGGCTACACCTTC.

The CDR3 bases are TGTGCCAGCAGCCAAGCCAGGGTTGGTGGCTACACCTTC. Residues: CASSQARVGGYTF. The V and J genes are TRBV3-1 (or the pseudogene TRBV3-2) and TRBJ1-2; weak D call: TRBD1 (5 bases). The germline V gene has CDR1 LGHDT and CDR2 YNNKEL (reference sequence). V lost 1 base and J lost 7, with 10 bases in between. CDR3 length equals 13 residues.

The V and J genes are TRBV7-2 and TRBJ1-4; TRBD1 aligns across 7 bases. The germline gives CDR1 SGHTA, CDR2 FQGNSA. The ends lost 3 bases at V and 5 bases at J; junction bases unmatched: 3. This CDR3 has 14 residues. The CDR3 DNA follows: TGTGCCAGCAGCTTCGACAGGGTAAATGAAAAACTGTTTTTT. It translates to CASSFDRVNEKLFF. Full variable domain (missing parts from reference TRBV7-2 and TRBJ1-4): GAGVSQSPSNKVTEKGKDVELRCDPISGHTALYWYRQSLGQGLEFLIYFQGNSAPDKSGLPSDRFSAERTGGSVSTLTIQRTQQEDSAVYLCASSFDRVNEKLFFGSGTQLSVL.